Described below is a single T cell receptor (beta chain) sequence and its context. The data are from a study of blood T cell repertoires in COVID-19. Study-wide background: Samples representing acute and convalescent COVID-19 were sourced from the United States, Italy and Spain. Nucleic acid was either cDNA or gDNA, and it came from T cells, B-cell-depleted T cells, or PBMCs.

Original methodology: Estimates of nucleated cell counts were drawn from the amplification of reference gene primers. The assay was immunoSEQ multiplex PCR, and TCRdb's table has in-frame clones only and misses some. That table supplies the V and J calls and clone size; D and trimming were determined from the DNA. The sample holds nearly 40,000 clones, approximately 86% seen once. CDR3 length: 16 residues. Germline V lookup: CDR1 SGHNT, CDR2 YENEEA. Trimming stripped 2 bases from V and 1 base from J, with 13 bases between. This TCR derives from a man aged 50-60 years in a cohort sampled during active COVID-19. V gene TRBV11-3 combines with J gene TRBJ2-3; possibly TRBD1 for D (6 bases). Sequencing used peripheral blood. The CDR3 coding sequence is TGTGCCAGCAGCTTACTAAGGGGGTGGGGCACAGATACGCAGTATTTT. This translates into CASSLLRGWGTDTQYF. Full variable domain (missing parts from reference TRBV11-3 and TRBJ2-3): EAGVVQSPRYKIIEKKQPVAFWCNPISGHNTLYWYLQNLGQGPELLIRYENEEAVDDSQLPKDRFSAERLKGVDSTLKIQPAELGDSAVYLCASSLLRGWGTDTQYFGPGTRLTVL.